This T cell receptor (beta chain) was captured in a study of blood T cell repertoires in COVID-19. Only in-frame clones appear in the TCRdb table, and some are missing; sequencing was by immunoSEQ multiplex PCR. Of approximately 58,000 clones in the sample, roughly four fifths were seen once. This clone was counted between two and nine times. Trimming removed 6 bases from V and 1 base from J, with 11 bases in between. This CDR3 spans 14 amino acids. Germline lookup yields CDR1 SGHAT and CDR2 FQDESV (reference sequence). Sequenced sample: peripheral blood. This receptor was taken from a man between 60 and 70 years old with COVID-19, enrolled during active disease. V and J are TRBV11-1 and TRBJ2-3; TRBD1 might be the D (5 bases). The CDR3, as DNA: TGTGCCAGCAGATTGGGGCTGGGCACAGATACGCAGTATTTT. It translates to CASRLGLGTDTQYF.